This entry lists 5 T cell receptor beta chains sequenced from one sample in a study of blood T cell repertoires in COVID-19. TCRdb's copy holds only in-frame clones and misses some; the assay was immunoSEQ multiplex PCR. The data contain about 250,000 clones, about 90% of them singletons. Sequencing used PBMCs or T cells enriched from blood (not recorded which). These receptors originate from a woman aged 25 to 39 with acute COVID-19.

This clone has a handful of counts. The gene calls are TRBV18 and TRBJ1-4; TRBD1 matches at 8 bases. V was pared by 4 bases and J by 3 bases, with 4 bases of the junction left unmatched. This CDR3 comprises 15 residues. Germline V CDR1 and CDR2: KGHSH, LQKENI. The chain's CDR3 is CASSQTGAANEKLFF. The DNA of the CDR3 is TGTGCCAGCTCACAGACAGGGGCCGCTAATGAAAAACTGTTTTTT.

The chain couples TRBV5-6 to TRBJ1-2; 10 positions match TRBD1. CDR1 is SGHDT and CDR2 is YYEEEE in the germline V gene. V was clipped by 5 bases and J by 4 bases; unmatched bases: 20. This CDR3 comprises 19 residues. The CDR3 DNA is TGTGCCAGCAGTTCACCCTCCGGGACAGGGGCGAAAACCATCTATGGCTACACCTTC. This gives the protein CASSSPSGTGAKTIYGYTF.

The CDR3 loop is CASSRDDTQYF. The CDR3 coding sequence is TGTGCCAGCAGCAGAGATGATACGCAGTATTTT. The chain links TRBV7-9 to TRBJ2-3; no clear D gene. Germline loops: CDR1 SEHNR, CDR2 FQNEAQ (reference sequence). The CDR3 covers 11 residues. The ends were cut back, 5 bases at V and 6 bases at J, with 6 bases in the middle.

The CDR3 loop reads CASSEFDGGTDTQYF. The CDR3 DNA sequence: TGTGCCAGCAGTGAATTCGACGGGGGCACAGATACGCAGTATTTT. The V gene is TRBV6-1, the J gene TRBJ2-3; TRBD2 is a possible D gene (5 bases). The CDR3 is 15 amino acids. Germline CDR1 reads MNHNS; CDR2 reads SASEGT. Trimming left V 2 bases short and J 1 base short, with 10 bases between.

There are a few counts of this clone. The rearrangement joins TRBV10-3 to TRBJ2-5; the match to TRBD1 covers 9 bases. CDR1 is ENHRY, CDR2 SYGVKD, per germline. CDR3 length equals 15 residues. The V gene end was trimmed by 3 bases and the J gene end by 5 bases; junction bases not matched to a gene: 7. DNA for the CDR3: TGTGCCATCAGTGAAGGGACAGGGCCGAGGGAGACCCAGTACTTC. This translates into CAISEGTGPRETQYF.